The following is a TCR beta chain sequence with its context. What it binds is unknown. CDR1 and CDR2 from the germline V gene are DFQATT and SNEGSKA (reference sequence). V was trimmed by 0 bases and J by 5 bases, leaving 7 bases between them. The CDR3 is made up of 12 amino acids. The data belong to a study of T cells after yellow fever vaccination. In TCRdb, the 5' RACE reads were re-called with MiXCR into one record per CDR3 protein. The sample includes some 350,000 distinct CDR3 sequences, roughly 8.7% seen only once; the top ten take around 17%. The study, taken as a whole, reports: Weaker overall, the secondary response nonetheless peaked faster (day 5 versus 15). Within FACS-sorted repertoires, abundant clonotypes contaminating from the bulk population could be present.

J is TRBJ1-1 and V is TRBV20-1, with D hard to call. The sequences come from PBMCs, collected on the day of the first yellow fever vaccination. This sequence was found in a man aged 18 to 35 who received the YFV17D yellow fever vaccine. The DNA for the CDR3 is TGCAGTGCTAGAGATGCTCGGACTGAAGCTTTCTTT. This encodes CSARDARTEAFF.